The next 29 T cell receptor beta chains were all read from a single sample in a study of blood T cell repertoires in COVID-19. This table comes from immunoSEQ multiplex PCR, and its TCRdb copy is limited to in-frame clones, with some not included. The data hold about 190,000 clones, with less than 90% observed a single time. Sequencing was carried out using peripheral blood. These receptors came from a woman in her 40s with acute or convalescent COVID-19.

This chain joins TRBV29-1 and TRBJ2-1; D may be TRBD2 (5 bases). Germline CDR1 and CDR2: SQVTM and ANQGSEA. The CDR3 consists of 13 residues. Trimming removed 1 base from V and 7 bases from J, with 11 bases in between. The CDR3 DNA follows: TGCAGCGTTGAAGGTGACTATATGAATGAGCAGTTCTTC. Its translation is CSVEGDYMNEQFF.

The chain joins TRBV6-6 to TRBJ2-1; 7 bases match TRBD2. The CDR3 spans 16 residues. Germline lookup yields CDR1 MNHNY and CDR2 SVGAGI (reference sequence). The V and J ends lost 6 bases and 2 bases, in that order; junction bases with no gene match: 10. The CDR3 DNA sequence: TGTGCCAGCAGCCCGGGGGGAGCGGGAACCTACAATGAGCAGTTCTTC. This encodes CASSPGGAGTYNEQFF.

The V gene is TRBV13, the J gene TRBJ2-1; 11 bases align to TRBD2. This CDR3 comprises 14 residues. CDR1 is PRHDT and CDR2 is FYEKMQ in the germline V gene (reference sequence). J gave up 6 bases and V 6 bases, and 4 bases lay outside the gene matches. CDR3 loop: CASRTGTSGNEQFF. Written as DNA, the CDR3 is TGTGCCAGCAGAACCGGGACTAGCGGCAATGAGCAGTTCTTC.

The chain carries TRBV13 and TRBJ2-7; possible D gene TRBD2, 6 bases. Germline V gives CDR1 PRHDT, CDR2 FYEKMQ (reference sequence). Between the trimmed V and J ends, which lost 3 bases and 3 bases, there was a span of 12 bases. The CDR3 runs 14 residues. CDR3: CASSLRDSGYEQYF. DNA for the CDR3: TGTGCCAGCAGCTTGAGGGACTCCGGCTACGAGCAGTACTTC. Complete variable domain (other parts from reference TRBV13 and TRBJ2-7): AAGVIQSPRHLIKEKRETATLKCYPIPRHDTVYWYQQGPGQDPQFLISFYEKMQSDKGSIPDRFSAQQFSDYHSELNMSSLELGDSALYFCASSLRDSGYEQYFGPGTRLTVT.

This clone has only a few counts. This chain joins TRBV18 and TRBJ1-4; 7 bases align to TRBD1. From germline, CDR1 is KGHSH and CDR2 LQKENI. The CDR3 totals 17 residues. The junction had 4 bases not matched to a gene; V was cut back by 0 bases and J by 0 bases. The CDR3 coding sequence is TGTGCCAGCTCACCACCGGGGACAGTTGCAACTAATGAAAAACTGTTTTTT. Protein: CASSPPGTVATNEKLFF.

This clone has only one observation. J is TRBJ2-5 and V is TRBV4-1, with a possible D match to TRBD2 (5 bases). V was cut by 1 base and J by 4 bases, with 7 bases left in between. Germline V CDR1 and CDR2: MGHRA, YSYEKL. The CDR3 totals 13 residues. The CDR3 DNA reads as TGCGCCAGCAGCCAAGCGAGCGGAGAGACCCAGTACTTC. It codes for CASSQASGETQYF.

CDR3 sequence: CASSFRINYGYTF. CDR3 DNA sequence: TGTGCCAGCAGTTTCAGGATTAACTATGGCTACACCTTC. This chain connects TRBV12-3 or TRBV12-4 to TRBJ1-2; D gene uncertain. The CDR3 runs 13 residues. The germline V and J ends were trimmed by 3 bases and 1 base, with 6 bases remaining between them.

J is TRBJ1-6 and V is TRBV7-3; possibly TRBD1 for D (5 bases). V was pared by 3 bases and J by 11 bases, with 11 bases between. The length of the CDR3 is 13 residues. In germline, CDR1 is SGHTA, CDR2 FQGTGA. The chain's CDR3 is CASSFSTAAPLHF. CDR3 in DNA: TGTGCCAGCAGCTTTTCGACAGCCGCACCCCTCCACTTT.

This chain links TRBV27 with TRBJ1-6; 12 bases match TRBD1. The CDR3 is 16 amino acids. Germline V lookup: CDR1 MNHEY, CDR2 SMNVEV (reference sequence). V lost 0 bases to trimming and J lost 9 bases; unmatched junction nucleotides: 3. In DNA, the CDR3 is TGTGCCAGCAGTTTATCGGGACAGGGGGCTTCTTCACCCCTCCACTTT. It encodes CASSLSGQGASSPLHF.

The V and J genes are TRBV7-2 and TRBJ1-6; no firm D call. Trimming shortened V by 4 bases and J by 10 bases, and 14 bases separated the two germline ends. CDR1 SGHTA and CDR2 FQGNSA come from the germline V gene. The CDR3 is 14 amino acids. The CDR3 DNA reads TGTGCCAGCAGCTACGTAGGCGGGCGATCACCCCTCCACTTT. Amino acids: CASSYVGGRSPLHF.

In DNA, the CDR3 is TGTGCCAGCAGCTTTCGGACCGGGGAGCTGTTTTTT. Its protein product is CASSFRTGELFF. The V gene is TRBV13, the J gene TRBJ2-2, with D hard to call. The CDR3 consists of 12 residues. Trimming shortened V by 3 bases and J by 5 bases, and 4 bases separated the two germline ends. Germline loops: CDR1 PRHDT, CDR2 FYEKMQ (reference sequence).

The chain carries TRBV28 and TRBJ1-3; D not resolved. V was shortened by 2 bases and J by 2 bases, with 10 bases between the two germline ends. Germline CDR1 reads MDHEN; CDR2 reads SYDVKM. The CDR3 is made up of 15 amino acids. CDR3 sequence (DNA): TGTGCCAGCAGTTTAGGCGGAGGCACTGGAAACACCATATATTTT. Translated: CASSLGGGTGNTIYF. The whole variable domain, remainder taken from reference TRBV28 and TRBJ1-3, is DVKVTQSSRYLVKRTGEKVFLECVQDMDHENMFWYRQDPGLGLRLIYFSYDVKMKEKGDIPEGYSVSREKKERFSLILESASTNQTSMYLCASSLGGGTGNTIYFGEGSWLTVV.

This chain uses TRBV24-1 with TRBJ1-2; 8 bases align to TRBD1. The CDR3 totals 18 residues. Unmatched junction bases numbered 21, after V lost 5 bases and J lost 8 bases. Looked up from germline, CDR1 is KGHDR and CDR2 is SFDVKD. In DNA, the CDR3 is TGTGCCACCAGTGTGGGGGAAGGAGGGACAGGCCGTTCTCGGGGCTACACCTTC. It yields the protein CATSVGEGGTGRSRGYTF.

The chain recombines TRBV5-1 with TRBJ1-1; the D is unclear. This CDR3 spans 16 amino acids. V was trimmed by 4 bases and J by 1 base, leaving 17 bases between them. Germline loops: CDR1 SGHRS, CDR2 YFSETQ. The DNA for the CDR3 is TGCGCCAGCAGCCCCTTTGGGGAGGCCGGGAACACTGAAGCTTTCTTT. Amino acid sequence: CASSPFGEAGNTEAFF.

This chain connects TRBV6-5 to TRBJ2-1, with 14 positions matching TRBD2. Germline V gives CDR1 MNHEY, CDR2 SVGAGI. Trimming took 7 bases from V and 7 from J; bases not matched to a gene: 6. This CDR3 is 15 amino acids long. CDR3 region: CASTRGTSGRNEQFF. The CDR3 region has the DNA TGTGCCAGCACCAGGGGGACTAGCGGGAGAAATGAGCAGTTCTTC.

DNA of the CDR3: TGTGCTAGTGGTTTGACCGGGAGGGCTGAAGCTTTCTTT. Translation gives CASGLTGRAEAFF. The rearrangement links TRBV12-5 to TRBJ1-1; D gene unclear. Germline V gives CDR1 LGHNT, CDR2 FRNRAP. This CDR3 is 13 amino acids long. V was shortened by 2 bases and J by 6 bases, with 10 bases between the two germline ends.

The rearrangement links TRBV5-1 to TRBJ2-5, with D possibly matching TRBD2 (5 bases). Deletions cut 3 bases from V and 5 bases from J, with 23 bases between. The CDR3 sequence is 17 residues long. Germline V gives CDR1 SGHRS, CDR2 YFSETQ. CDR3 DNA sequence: TGCGCCAGCAGCTCGGAAGTAGTGGGCCCACGAGGGGAGACCCAGTACTTC. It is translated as CASSSEVVGPRGETQYF.

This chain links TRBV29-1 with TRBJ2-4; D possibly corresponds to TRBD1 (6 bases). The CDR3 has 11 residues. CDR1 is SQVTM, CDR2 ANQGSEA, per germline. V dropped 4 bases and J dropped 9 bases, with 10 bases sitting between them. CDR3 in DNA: TGCAGCGTTGCCACAGGGAGCATTCAGTACTTC. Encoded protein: CSVATGSIQYF.

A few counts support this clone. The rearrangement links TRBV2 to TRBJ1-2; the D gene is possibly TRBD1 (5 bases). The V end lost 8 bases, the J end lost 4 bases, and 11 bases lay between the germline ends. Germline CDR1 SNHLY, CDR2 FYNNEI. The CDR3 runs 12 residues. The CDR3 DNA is TGTGCCAGCGCAAGGACATCCTATGGCTACACCTTC. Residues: CASARTSYGYTF.

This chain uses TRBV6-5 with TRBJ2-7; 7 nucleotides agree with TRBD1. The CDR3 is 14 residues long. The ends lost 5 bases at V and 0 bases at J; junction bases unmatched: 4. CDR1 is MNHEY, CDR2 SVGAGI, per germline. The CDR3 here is CASSRQGRSYEQYF. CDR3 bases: TGTGCCAGCAGTCGACAGGGCCGCTCCTACGAGCAGTACTTC.

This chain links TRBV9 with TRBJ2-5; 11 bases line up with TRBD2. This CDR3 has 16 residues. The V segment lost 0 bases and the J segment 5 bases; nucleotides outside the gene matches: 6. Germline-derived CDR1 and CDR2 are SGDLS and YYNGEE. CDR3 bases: TGTGCCAGCAGCGTAGTTGTAGCGGGAGGGCGTGAGACCCAGTACTTC. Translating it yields CASSVVVAGGRETQYF.

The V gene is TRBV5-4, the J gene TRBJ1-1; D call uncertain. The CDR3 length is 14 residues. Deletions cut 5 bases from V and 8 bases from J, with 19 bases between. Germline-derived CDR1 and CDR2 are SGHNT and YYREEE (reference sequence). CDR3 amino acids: CASRTKGGQIEAFF. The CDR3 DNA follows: TGTGCCAGCAGGACAAAGGGAGGGCAAATAGAAGCTTTCTTT. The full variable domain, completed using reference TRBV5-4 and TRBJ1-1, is ETGVTQSPTHLIKTRGQQVTLRCSSQSGHNTVSWYQQALGQGPQFIFQYYREEENGRGNFPPRFSGLQFPNYSSELNVNALELDDSALYLCASRTKGGQIEAFFGQGTRLTVV.

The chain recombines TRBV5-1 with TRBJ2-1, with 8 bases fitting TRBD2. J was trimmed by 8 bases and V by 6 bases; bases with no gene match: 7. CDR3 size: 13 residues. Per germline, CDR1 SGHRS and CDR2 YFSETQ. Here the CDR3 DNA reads TGCGCCAGCACCAGGAGCGGGAGCGATGAGCAGTTCTTC. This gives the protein CASTRSGSDEQFF.

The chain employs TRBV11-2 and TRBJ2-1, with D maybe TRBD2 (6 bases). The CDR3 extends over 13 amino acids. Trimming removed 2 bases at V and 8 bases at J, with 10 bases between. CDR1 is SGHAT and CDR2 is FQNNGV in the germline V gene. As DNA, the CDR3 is TGTGCCAGCAGCTTATCTTGGGGGGATGAGCAGTTCTTC. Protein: CASSLSWGDEQFF.

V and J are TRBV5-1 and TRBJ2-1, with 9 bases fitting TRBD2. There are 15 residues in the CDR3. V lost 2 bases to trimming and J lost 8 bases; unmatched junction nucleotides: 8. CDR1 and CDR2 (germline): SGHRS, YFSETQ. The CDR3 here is CASSFSISGSDEQFF. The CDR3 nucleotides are TGCGCCAGCAGCTTCAGTATTAGCGGGAGCGATGAGCAGTTCTTC.

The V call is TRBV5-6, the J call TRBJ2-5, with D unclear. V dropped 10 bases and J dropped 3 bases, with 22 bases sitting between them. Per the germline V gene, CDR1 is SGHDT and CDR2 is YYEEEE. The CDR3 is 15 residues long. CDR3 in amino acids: CAASLNPREEETQYF. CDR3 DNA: TGTGCCGCGTCCCTGAACCCCCGAGAAGAAGAGACCCAGTACTTC.

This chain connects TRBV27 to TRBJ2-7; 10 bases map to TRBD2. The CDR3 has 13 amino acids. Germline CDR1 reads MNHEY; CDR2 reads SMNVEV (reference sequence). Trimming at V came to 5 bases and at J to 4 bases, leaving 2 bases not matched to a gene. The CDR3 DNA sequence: TGTGCCAGCAGTGTGACTAGCGGGTACGAGCAGTACTTC. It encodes CASSVTSGYEQYF.

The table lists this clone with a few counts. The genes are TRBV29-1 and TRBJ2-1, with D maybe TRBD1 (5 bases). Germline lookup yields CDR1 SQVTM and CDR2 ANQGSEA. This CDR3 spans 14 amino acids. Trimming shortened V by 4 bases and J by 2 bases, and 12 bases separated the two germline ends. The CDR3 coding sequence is TGCAGCGTTGCAGCAGGGTCCACCTACAATGAGCAGTTCTTC. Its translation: CSVAAGSTYNEQFF.

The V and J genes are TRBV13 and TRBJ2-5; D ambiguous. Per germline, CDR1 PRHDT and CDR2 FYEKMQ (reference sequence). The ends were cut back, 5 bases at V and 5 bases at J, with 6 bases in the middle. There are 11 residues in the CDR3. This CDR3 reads CASSPRETQYF. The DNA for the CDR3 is TGTGCCAGCAGCCCCCGGGAGACCCAGTACTTC. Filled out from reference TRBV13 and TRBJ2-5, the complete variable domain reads AAGVIQSPRHLIKEKRETATLKCYPIPRHDTVYWYQQGPGQDPQFLISFYEKMQSDKGSIPDRFSAQQFSDYHSELNMSSLELGDSALYFCASSPRETQYFGPGTRLLVL.